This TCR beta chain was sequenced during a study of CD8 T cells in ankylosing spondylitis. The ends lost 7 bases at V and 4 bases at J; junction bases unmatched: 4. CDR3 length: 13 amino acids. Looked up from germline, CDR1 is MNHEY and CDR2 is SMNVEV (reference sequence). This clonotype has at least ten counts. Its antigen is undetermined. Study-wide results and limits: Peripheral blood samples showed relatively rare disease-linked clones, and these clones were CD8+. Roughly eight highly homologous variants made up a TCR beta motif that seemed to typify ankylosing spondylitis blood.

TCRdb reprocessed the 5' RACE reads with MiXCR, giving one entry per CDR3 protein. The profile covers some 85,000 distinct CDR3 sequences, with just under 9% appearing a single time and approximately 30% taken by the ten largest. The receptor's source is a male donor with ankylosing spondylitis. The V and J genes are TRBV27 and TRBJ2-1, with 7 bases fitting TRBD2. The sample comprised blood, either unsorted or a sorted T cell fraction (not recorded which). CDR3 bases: TGTGCCAGCAAGGTGGGAGGGTACAATGAGCAGTTCTTC. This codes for CASKVGGYNEQFF.